This T cell receptor (beta chain) was identified during a study of T cell changes during pregnancy in multiple sclerosis. The count of this clone is one. TCRdb keeps only in-frame clones here, not all; method: immunoSEQ multiplex PCR. This table has more than 20,000 clones, 90% to 95% appearing once. The receptor was isolated from a female donor with multiple sclerosis, enrolled in a pregnancy study. The sample consisted of CD8+ T cells from peripheral blood mononuclear cells, taken in the third trimester of pregnancy.

CDR3 protein: CASSPRQGISTDTQYF. The CDR3 nucleotides read TGCGCCAGCAGTCCCCGACAGGGGATTAGCACAGATACGCAGTATTTT. The chain links TRBV5-1 to TRBJ2-3, with TRBD1 identical over 8 bases. The CDR3 loop spans 16 amino acids. V lost 5 bases to trimming and J lost 0 bases; unmatched junction nucleotides: 8. The V gene's germline CDR1 is SGHRS and CDR2 YFSETQ.